The text below deals with one T cell receptor (beta chain). This sample is part of a study of cytotoxic CD8 clonotypes in ibrutinib-treated CLL. Assay: immunoSEQ multiplex PCR; the TCRdb copy retains only in-frame clones and omits some. This sample yields approximately 340,000 clones, of which over 60% are seen a single time; just under 6.5% belongs to the top ten. This CDR3 spans 13 amino acids. Germline values: CDR1 WNHNN, CDR2 SYGVQD (reference sequence). The V gene lost 6 bases and the J gene lost 7 bases, with 16 bases spanning the gap. The origin of this receptor is a human donor with chronic lymphocytic leukemia. The specimen comprised PBMCs, sampled after 36 months of ibrutinib treatment. The chain uses TRBV10-1 and TRBJ2-7, with D unclear. The CDR3 loop reads CASSDGIFEEQYF. The CDR3 DNA follows: TGCGCCAGCAGCGATGGGATTTTCGAGGAGCAGTACTTC.